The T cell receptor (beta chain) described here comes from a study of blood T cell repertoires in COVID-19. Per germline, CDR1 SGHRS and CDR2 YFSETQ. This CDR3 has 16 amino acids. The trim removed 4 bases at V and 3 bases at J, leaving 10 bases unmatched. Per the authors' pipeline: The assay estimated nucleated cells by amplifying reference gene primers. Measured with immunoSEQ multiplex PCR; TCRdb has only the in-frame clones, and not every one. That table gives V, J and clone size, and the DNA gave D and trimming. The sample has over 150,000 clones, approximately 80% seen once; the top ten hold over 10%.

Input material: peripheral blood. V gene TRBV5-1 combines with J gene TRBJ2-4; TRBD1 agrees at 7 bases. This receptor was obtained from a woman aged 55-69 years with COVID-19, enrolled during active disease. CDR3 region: CASSPDLTGVKNIQYF. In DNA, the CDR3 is TGCGCCAGCAGCCCCGACCTAACAGGGGTCAAAAACATTCAGTACTTC.